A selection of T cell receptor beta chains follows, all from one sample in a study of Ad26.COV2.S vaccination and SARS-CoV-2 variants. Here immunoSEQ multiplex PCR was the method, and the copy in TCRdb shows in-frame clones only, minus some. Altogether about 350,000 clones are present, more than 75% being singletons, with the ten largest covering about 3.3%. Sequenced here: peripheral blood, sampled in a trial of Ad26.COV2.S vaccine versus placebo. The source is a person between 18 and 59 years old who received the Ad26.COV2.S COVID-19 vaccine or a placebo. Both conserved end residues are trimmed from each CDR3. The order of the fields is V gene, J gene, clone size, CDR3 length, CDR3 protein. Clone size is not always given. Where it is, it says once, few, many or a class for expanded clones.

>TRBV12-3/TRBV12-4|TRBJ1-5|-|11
ASSLVLVQPQH
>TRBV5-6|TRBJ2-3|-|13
ASSFGGGVSDTQY
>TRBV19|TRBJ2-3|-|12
ASNPGVFTDTQY
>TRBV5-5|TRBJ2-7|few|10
ASSLFSYEQY
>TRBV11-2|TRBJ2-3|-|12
AIRGRLPTDTQY
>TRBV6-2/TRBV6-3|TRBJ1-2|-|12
ASSYRDRTYGYT
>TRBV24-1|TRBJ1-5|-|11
ATRRTDNQPQH
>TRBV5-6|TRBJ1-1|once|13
ASSLVSIGRTEAF
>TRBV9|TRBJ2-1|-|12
ASSVDSSYNEQF
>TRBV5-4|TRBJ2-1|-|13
ASSDARDGYNEQF
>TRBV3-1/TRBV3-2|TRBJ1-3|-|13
ASSQGQGTGNTIY
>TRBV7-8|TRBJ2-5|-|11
ASSFQQQETQY
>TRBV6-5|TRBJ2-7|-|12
ASSFGQESYEQY
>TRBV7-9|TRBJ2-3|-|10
ASSSAPDTQY
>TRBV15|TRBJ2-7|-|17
ATSRDTPRGTGGRYEQY
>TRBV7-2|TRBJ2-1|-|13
ASSLSLAGGREQF
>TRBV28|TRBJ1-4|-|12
ASRVLWDNEKLF
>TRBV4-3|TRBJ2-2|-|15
ASSQEHGQTNTGELF
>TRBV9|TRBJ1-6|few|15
ASSVGATGQLTSPLH
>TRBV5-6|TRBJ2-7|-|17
ASSLLGGGSRDRTYEQY
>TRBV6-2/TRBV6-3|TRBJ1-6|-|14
ASSLDGASYNSPLH
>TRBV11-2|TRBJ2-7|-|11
ASSLQSSYEQY
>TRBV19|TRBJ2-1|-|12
ASRISGGRYEQF
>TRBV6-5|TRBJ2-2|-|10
GVGANTGELF
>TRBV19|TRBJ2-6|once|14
AAQRGPAAGANVLT
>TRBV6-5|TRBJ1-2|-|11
ASSPGYNYGYT
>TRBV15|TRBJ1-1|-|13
ATSERTVGNTEAF
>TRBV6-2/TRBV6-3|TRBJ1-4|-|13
ASSYAGSAFNLLF
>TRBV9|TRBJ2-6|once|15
ASSVAGGGSGANVLT
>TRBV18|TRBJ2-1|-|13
ASSPSLAGDSEQF
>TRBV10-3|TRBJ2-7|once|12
ATEAGEVTYEQY
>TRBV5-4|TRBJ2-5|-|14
ASSLGLLAGVETQY
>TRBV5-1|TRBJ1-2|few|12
ASSLEGSWDGYT
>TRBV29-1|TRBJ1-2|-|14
SVEDLQGAPNYGYT
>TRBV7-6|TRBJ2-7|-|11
ASSLSSIYEQY
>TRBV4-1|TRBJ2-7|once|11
ASSPPEMYEQY
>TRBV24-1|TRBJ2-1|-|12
ATSGSTSYNEQF
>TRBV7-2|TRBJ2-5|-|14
ASSLALTGRQETQY
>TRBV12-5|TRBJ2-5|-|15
ASGLVIGRRIGETQY
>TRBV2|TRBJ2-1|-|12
ASSGLAGWGEQF
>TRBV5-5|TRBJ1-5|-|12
ASSLMDQDQPQH
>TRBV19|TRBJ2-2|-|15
ASSIDPRTGGSGELF
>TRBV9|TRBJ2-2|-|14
ASSVGIAENTGELF
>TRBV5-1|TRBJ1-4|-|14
ASSLDVQGQGEKLF
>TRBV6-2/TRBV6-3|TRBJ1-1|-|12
ASSYQALGTEAF
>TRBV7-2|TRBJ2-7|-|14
ASSITTLGDSYEQY
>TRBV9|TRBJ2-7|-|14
ASSPRPAGGTYEQY
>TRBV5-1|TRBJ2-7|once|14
ASSLAHETGNYEQY
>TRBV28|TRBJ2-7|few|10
ATQGSAYEQY
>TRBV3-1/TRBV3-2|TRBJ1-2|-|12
ASSQGSNNYGYT
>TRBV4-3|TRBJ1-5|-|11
ASSQERRSPQH
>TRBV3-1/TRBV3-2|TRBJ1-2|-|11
ASSQGRGYGYT
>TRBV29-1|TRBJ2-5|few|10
PAGVTQETQY